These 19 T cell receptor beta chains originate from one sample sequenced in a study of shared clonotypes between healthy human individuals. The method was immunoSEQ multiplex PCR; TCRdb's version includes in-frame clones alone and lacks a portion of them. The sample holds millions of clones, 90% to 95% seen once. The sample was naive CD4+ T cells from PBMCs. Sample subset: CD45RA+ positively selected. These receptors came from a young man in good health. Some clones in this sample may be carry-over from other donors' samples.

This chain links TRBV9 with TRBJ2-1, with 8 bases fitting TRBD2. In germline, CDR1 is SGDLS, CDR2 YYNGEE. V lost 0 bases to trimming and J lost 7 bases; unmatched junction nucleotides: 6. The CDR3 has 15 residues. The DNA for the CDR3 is TGTGCCAGCAGCGTAGCGAGCGGGAGTCGGAATGAGCAGTTCTTC. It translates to CASSVASGSRNEQFF.

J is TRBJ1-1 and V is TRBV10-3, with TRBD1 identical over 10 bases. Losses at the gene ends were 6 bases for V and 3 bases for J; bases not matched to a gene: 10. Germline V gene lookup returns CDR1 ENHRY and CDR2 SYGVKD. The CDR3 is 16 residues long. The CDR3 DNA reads TGTGCCATCAGCCCGGGACAGGGGAGGGGTGACACTGAAGCTTTCTTT. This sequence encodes CAISPGQGRGDTEAFF.

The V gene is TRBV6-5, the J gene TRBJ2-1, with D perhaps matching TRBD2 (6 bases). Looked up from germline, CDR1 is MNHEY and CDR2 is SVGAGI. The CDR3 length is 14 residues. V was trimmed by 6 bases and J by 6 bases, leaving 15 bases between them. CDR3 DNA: TGTGCCAGCAGGGGGAGGTCGTACGCCAATGAGCAGTTCTTC. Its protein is CASRGRSYANEQFF.

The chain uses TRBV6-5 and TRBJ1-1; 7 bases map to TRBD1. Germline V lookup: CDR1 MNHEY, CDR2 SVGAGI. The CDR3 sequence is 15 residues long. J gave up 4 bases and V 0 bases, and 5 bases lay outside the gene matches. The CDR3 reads CASSYSGGASTEAFF. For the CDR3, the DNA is TGTGCCAGCAGTTACTCAGGGGGCGCGAGCACTGAAGCTTTCTTT.

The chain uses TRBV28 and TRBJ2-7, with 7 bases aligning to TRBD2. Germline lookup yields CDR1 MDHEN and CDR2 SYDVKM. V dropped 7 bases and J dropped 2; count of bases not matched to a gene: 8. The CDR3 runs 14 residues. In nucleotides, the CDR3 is TGTGCCAGCAAGGCGGGAGCCCCGACCTACGAGCAGTACTTC. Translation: CASKAGAPTYEQYF.

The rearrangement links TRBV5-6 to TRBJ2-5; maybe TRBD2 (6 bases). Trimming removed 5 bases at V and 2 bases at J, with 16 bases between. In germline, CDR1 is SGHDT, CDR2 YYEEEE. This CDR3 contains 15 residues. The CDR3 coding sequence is TGTGCCAGCAGTTCACCGTCGGGGGTTCAAGAGACCCAGTACTTC. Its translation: CASSSPSGVQETQYF.

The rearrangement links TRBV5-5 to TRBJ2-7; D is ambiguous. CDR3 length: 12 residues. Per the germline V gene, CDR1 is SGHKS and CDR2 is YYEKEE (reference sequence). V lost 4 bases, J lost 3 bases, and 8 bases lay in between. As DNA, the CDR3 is TGTGCCAGCAGCGTGACCCTCTACGAGCAGTACTTC. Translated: CASSVTLYEQYF.

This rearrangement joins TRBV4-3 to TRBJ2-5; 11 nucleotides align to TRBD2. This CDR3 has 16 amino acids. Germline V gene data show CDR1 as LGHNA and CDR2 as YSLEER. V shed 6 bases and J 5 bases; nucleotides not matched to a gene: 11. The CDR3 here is CASRPTGTSGPETQYF. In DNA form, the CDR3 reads TGCGCCAGCAGGCCCACCGGGACTAGCGGTCCGGAGACCCAGTACTTC.

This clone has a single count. CDR3 sequence (DNA): TGTGCCAGCAGCGATGACAGGGTCAGGGCCCAGTACTTC. Translated: CASSDDRVRAQYF. The genes are TRBV7-3 and TRBJ2-5; 7 bases fit TRBD1. CDR1 is SGHTA and CDR2 is FQGTGA in the germline V gene. Trimming cost V 5 bases and J 9 bases; bases outside gene matches: 9. This CDR3 contains 13 residues.

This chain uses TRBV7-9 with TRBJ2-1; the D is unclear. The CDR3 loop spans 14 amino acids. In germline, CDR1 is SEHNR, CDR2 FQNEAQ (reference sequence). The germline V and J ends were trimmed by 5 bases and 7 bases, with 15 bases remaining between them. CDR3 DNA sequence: TGTGCCAGCAGCCCGTGGACCGACGGAAATGAGCAGTTCTTC. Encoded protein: CASSPWTDGNEQFF.

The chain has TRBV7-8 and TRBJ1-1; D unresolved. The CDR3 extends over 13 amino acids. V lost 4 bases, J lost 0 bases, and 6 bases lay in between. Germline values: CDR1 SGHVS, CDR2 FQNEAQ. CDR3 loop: CASSSQLNTEAFF. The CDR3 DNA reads TGTGCCAGCAGCTCGCAGTTGAACACTGAAGCTTTCTTT.

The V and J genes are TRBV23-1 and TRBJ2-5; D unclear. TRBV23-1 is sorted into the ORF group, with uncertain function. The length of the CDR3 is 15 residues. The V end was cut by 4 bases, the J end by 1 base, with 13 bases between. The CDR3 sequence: CASSPRPRIQETQYF. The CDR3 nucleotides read TGCGCCAGCAGTCCCCGACCCCGGATCCAAGAGACCCAGTACTTC.

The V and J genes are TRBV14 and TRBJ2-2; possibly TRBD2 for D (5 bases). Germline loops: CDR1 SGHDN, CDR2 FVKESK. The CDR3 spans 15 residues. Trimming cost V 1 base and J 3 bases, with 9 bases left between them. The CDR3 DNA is TGTGCCAGCAGCCAAGTTCTGCGGGACACCGGGGAGCTGTTTTTT. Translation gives CASSQVLRDTGELFF.

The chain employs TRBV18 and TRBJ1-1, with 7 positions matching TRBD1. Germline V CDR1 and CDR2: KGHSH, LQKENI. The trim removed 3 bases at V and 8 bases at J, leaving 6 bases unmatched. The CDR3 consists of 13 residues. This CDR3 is CASSPRPGQEAFF. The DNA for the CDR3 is TGTGCCAGCTCACCGCGTCCGGGACAGGAAGCTTTCTTT.

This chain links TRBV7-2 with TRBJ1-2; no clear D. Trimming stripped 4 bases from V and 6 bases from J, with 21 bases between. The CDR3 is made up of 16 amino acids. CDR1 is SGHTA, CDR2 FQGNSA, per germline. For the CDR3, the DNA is TGTGCCAGCAGCTCCCCGTTGGGCACTTCTTCCCATGGCTACACCTTC. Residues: CASSSPLGTSSHGYTF.

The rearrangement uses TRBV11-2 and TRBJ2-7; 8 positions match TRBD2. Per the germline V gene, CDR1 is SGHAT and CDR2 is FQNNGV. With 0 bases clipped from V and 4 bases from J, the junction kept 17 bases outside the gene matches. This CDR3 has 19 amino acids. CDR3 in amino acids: CASSLDWNLASGSIYEQYF. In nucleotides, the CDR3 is TGTGCCAGCAGCTTAGATTGGAACCTAGCCAGCGGGAGTATTTACGAGCAGTACTTC.

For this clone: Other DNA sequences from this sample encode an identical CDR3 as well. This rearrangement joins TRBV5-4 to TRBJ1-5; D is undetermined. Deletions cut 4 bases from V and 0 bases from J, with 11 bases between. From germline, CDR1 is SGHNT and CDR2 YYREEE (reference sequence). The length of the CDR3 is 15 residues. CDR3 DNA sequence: TGTGCCAGCAGCCGGGGTGGAGATAGCAATCAGCCCCAGCATTTT. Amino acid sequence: CASSRGGDSNQPQHF.

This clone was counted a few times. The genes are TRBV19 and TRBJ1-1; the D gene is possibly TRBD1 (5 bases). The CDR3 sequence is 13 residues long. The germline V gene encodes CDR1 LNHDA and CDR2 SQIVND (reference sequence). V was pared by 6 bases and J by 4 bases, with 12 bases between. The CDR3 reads CASRDFGATEAFF. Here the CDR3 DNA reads TGTGCCAGTAGGGATTTTGGGGCCACTGAAGCTTTCTTT.

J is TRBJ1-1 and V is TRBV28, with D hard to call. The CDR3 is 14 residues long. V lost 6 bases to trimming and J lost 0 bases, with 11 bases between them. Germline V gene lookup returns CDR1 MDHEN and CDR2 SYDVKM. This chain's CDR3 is CASRLTHMNTEAFF. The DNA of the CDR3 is TGTGCCAGCAGACTTACCCATATGAACACTGAAGCTTTCTTT.